The clone carrying this T cell receptor (beta chain) was recorded many times. Those patients with uncontrolled infection, other autoimmune disease, pregnancy or lactation were excluded. PBMCs were collected from a roughly 9.7 ml volume of fresh peripheral blood. These data belong to a study of T cells in Graves' hyperthyroidism and ophthalmopathy. Germline V gene data show CDR1 as PRHDT and CDR2 as FYEKMQ (reference sequence). With 3 bases clipped from V and 7 bases from J, the junction kept 8 bases outside the gene matches. This CDR3 region has 14 residues. Amplified TCR beta CDR3 regions derived from RNA transcripts. In the first-round RT-PCR of the TCR CDR3, the HTBI primer set was used. Using its own MiXCR run on the multiplex PCR reads, TCRdb lists one record per CDR3 protein. The table lists hundreds of thousands of distinct CDR3 sequences, over 15% of them singletons, with 15% to 20% in the top ten.

This receptor was taken from a woman aged 45-59 years with Graves' hyperthyroidism that later progressed to Graves' ophthalmopathy. The sequencing input was blood. V and J are TRBV13 and TRBJ1-2; 7 bases match TRBD1. CDR3 in amino acids: CASSLDRPPGGYTF. As DNA, the CDR3 is TGTGCCAGCAGCTTGGACAGGCCCCCCGGTGGCTACACCTTC.